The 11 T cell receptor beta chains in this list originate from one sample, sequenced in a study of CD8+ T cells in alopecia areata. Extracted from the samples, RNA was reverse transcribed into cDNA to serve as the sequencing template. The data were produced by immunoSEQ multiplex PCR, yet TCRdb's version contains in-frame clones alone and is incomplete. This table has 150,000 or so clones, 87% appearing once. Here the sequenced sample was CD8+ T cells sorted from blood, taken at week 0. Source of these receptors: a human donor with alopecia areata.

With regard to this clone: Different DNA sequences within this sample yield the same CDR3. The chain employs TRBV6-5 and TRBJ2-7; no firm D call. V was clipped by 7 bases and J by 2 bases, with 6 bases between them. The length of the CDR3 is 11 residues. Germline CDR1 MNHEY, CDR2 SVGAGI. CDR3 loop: CASKGPYEQYF. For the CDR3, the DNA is TGTGCCAGCAAAGGTCCCTACGAGCAGTACTTC.

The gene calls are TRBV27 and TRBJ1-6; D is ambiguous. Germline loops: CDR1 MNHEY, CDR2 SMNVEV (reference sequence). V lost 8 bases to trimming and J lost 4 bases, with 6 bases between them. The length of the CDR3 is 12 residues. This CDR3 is CASGLYNSPLHF. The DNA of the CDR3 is TGTGCCAGCGGACTATATAATTCACCCCTCCACTTT.

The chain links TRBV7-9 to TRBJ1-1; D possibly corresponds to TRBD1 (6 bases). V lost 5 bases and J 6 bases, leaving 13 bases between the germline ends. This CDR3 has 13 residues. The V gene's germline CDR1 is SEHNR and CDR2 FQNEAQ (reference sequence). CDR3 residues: CASSRGGPAEAFF. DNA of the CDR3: TGTGCCAGCAGCCGAGGGGGGCCTGCTGAAGCTTTCTTT.

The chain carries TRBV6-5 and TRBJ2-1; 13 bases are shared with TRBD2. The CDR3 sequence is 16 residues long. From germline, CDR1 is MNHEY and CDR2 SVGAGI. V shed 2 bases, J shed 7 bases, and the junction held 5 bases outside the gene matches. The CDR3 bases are TGTGCCAGCAGTTACGCACTAGCGGGGGGGCTGAATGAGCAGTTCTTC. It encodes CASSYALAGGLNEQFF.

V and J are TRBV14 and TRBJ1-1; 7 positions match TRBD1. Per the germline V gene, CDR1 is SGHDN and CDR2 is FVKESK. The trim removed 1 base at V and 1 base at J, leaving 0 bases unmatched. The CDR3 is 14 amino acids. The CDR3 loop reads CASSQGQGNTEAFF. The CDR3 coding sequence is TGTGCCAGCAGCCAAGGACAGGGGAACACTGAAGCTTTCTTT.

The CDR3 sequence is CASSLSETGYEQYF. The CDR3 DNA reads TGTGCCAGCAGTTTATCCGAGACGGGTTACGAGCAGTACTTC. V is TRBV27 and J is TRBJ2-7; D is unclear. Looked up from germline, CDR1 is MNHEY and CDR2 is SMNVEV (reference sequence). The V gene lost 0 bases and the J gene lost 4 bases, with 10 bases spanning the gap. This CDR3 spans 14 amino acids.

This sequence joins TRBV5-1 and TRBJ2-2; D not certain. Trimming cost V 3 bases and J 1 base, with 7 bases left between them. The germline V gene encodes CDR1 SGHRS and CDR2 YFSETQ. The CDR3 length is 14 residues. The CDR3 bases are TGCGCCAGCAGCTCCGACGGGAACACCGGGGAGCTGTTTTTT. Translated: CASSSDGNTGELFF.

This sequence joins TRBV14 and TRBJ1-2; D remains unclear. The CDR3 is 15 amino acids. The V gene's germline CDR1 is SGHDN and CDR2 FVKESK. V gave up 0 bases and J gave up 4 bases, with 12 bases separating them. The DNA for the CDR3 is TGTGCCAGCAGCCAAGAATCGGGGAGCGGCTATGGCTACACCTTC. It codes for CASSQESGSGYGYTF.

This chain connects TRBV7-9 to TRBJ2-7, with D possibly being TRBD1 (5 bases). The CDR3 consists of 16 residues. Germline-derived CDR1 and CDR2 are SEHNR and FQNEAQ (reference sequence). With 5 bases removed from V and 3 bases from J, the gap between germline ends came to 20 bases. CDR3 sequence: CASSHKTEHRNYEQYF. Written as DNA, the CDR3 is TGTGCCAGCAGCCATAAGACAGAGCACAGGAACTACGAGCAGTACTTC. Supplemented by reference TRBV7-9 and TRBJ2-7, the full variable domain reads DTGVSQNPRHKITKRGQNVTFRCDPISEHNRLYWYRQTLGQGPEFLTYFQNEAQLEKSRLLSDRFSAERPKGSFSTLEIQRTEQGDSAMYLCASSHKTEHRNYEQYFGPGTRLTVT.

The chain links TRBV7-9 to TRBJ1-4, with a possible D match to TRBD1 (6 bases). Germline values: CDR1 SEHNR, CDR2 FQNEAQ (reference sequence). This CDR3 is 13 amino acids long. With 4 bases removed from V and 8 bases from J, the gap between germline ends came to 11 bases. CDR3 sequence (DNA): TGTGCCAGCAGCTCGCCGGACAGCGAAAAACTGTTTTTT. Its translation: CASSSPDSEKLFF.

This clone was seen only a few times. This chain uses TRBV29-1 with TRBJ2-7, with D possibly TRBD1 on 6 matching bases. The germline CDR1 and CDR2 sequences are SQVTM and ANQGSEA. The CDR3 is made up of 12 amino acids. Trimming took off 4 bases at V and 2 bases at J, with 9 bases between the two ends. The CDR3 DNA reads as TGCAGCGTTGCGACAGGTACCTACGAGCAGTACTTC. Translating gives CSVATGTYEQYF.